This paragraph reports one T cell receptor beta chain. Its antigen is undetermined. Primed by a sample-barcoded 5' primer and a J-beta primer mix, a second PCR proceeded for roughly 6 to 12 cycles. TCRdb redid the calling of the 5' RACE reads with MiXCR, one entry per CDR3 protein. There are around 1.5 million distinct CDR3 sequences in the sample; roughly 60% occur only once, and 6.5% to 8.5% lies in the top ten. CDR1 and CDR2 (germline): SGHAT, FQNNGV. Germline trimming cut 4 bases from V and 2 bases from J; bases unmatched to any gene: 10. The CDR3 runs 16 residues. The source of the sample is a study of blood T cells in healthy people across ages. Study results and limitations: Possibly, changes in expanded clonotypes were confounded because donor CMV status was unknown.

The sequencing sample was made of blood. This chain links TRBV11-2 with TRBJ2-7, with 8 bases matching TRBD1. The sequence was collected from a man aged 18-30 years in good health. This CDR3 reads CASSSLLTGAPYEQYF. CDR3 coding DNA: TGTGCCAGCAGCTCCTTGCTGACAGGGGCTCCCTACGAGCAGTACTTC.